This TCR beta chain was sequenced during a study of identical twins. The study, taken as a whole, reports: Clonotypes of the beta chain that were abundant in cord blood carried fewer insertions (memory repertoires showed none).

TCRdb used MiXCR to reprocess the 5' RACE reads, holding one entry per CDR3 protein. Of 500,000 to 650,000 distinct CDR3 sequences in the sample, approximately 20% were seen once. Germline CDR1 is SGHRS and CDR2 is YFSETQ. This CDR3 has 13 amino acids. Of note for this clonotype: The target antigen is unknown. A junction boundary mismatches the germline segment, possibly from a read error.

The sample also formed part of further work on yellow fever vaccine responses in identical twins.

The sequenced material came from CD4+ T cells sorted from blood. The clonotype was recovered from a woman aged 18 to 35 in good health. The chain recombines TRBV5-1 with TRBJ1-1, with unresolved D. The CDR3 region is CAISQSGGPEAFF. The CDR3 DNA reads as TGCGCCATCAGCCAAAGTGGAGGGCCTGAAGCTTTCTTT.